The 24 T cell receptor beta chains given below trace back to one sample, sequenced in a study of PD-1 blockade in classical Hodgkin lymphoma. Some clones are missing from TCRdb's copy, which holds only in-frame ones; the method was immunoSEQ multiplex PCR. Of 25,000 to 30,000 clones in the sample, roughly 70% were seen once. All trial patients relapsed after autologous stem cell transplantation. This specimen consisted of peripheral blood mononuclear cells (PBMCs), obtained before the second cycle of nivolumab. These receptors were collected from a human donor with classical Hodgkin lymphoma.

V gene TRBV6-5 combines with J gene TRBJ2-7; TRBD2 matches 7 bases. Trimming took 5 bases from V and 8 from J; bases not matched to a gene: 3. The CDR3 spans 11 residues. CDR1 and CDR2 from the germline V gene are MNHEY and SVGAGI. The CDR3 protein is CASSPGGKQYF. CDR3 DNA sequence: TGTGCCAGCAGTCCCGGGGGGAAGCAGTACTTC.

The V and J genes are TRBV19 and TRBJ2-3, with D perhaps matching TRBD1 (5 bases). There are 15 residues in the CDR3. The germline V and J ends were trimmed by 4 bases and 3 bases, with 14 bases remaining between them. Germline V gene data show CDR1 as LNHDA and CDR2 as SQIVND (reference sequence). The CDR3 region has the DNA TGTGCCAGTAGTACAGGGCAGGGTTTGACAGATACGCAGTATTTT. It encodes CASSTGQGLTDTQYF.

The chain has TRBV28 and TRBJ2-2, with D perhaps assigned TRBD1 or TRBD2 (5 bases each). The V and J ends lost 0 bases and 5 bases respectively, with 22 bases between them. Germline CDR1 is MDHEN and CDR2 is SYDVKM. The CDR3 runs to 19 residues. CDR3 loop: CASSLWGIMTAEGTGELFF. The CDR3 DNA follows: TGTGCCAGCAGTTTATGGGGAATCATGACAGCCGAGGGGACCGGGGAGCTGTTTTTT.

This clone was found a few times. The chain employs TRBV7-2 and TRBJ1-6, with 8 positions matching TRBD1. J lost 8 bases, V lost 5 bases, and 8 bases had no gene match. In germline, CDR1 is SGHTA, CDR2 FQGNSA. The CDR3 has 15 residues. The CDR3 DNA sequence: TGTGCCAGCAGCCTAAGAGGACAGGGTTATTCACCCCTCCACTTT. Translation gives CASSLRGQGYSPLHF.

This sequence joins TRBV9 and TRBJ2-5; D gene unclear. The CDR3 spans 12 residues. CDR1 and CDR2 from the germline V gene are SGDLS and YYNGEE. V shed 0 bases and J shed 3 bases, with 3 bases lying between them. CDR3 bases: TGTGCCAGCAGCGTAGACGAAGAGACCCAGTACTTC. Translating it yields CASSVDEETQYF.

The chain uses TRBV27 and TRBJ2-1, with 11 nucleotides matching TRBD2. Trimming removed 7 bases from V and 0 bases from J; junction bases left unmatched: 11. Germline V CDR1 and CDR2: MNHEY, SMNVEV (reference sequence). The CDR3 is made up of 18 amino acids. The CDR3 coding sequence is TGTGCCAGCACCGAGACTAGCGGGATTCCCCTCTCCTACAATGAGCAGTTCTTC. Its translation: CASTETSGIPLSYNEQFF.

V gene TRBV6-5 combines with J gene TRBJ1-5, with TRBD1 matching over 7 bases. V lost 7 bases to trimming and J lost 0 bases; unmatched junction nucleotides: 3. Germline V CDR1 and CDR2: MNHEY, SVGAGI. This CDR3 has 14 amino acids. Here the CDR3 reads CASTDRASNQPQHF. The CDR3 region has the DNA TGTGCCAGCACCGACAGGGCTAGCAATCAGCCCCAGCATTTT.

The chain uses TRBV29-1 and TRBJ1-2; D might be TRBD1 (6 bases). Germline values: CDR1 SQVTM, CDR2 ANQGSEA. Trimming pared 7 bases from V and 8 bases from J, leaving 14 bases between. This CDR3 comprises 11 residues. CDR3 amino acids: CSATGSEGYTF. DNA for the CDR3: TGCAGCGCCACAGGGTCCGAGGGCTACACCTTC.

This chain joins TRBV5-1 and TRBJ1-4; 7 bases match TRBD1. Unmatched junction bases numbered 5, after V lost 5 bases and J lost 4 bases. Germline V CDR1 and CDR2: SGHRS, YFSETQ. CDR3 size: 14 residues. For the CDR3, the DNA is TGCGCCAGCAGGGGGGGGACAGTTAATGAAAAACTGTTTTTT. Translating gives CASRGGTVNEKLFF.

This clone has only one observation. The J gene is TRBJ1-2, the V gene TRBV11-2; D is perhaps TRBD1 (5 bases). Germline loops: CDR1 SGHAT, CDR2 FQNNGV. V was shortened by 0 bases and J by 4 bases, with 12 bases between the two germline ends. The CDR3 has 15 amino acids. CDR3 sequence reads: CASSLEERGSYGYTF. CDR3 nucleotides: TGTGCCAGCAGCTTAGAGGAGAGGGGCAGCTATGGCTACACCTTC.

The V gene is TRBV28, the J gene TRBJ1-1; the D gene is possibly TRBD1 (5 bases). CDR1 is MDHEN and CDR2 is SYDVKM in the germline V gene. There are 13 residues in the CDR3. V shed 3 bases and J shed 2 bases, with 7 bases lying between them. CDR3 bases: TGTGCCAGCAGTTTTAGGGGTAACACTGAAGCTTTCTTT. It translates to CASSFRGNTEAFF.

The chain uses TRBV7-7 and TRBJ2-5; 7 nucleotides line up with TRBD1. The V segment lost 4 bases and the J segment 2 bases; nucleotides outside the gene matches: 7. Germline lookup yields CDR1 SSHAT and CDR2 FNYEAQ (reference sequence). The CDR3 covers 15 residues. The CDR3 DNA reads TGTGCCAGCAGCTCCAGGACAGGCCGGCAAGAGACCCAGTACTTC. Amino acids: CASSSRTGRQETQYF.

The chain recombines TRBV11-2 with TRBJ2-7; unclear D gene. The germline V and J ends were trimmed by 5 bases and 4 bases, with 15 bases remaining between them. The CDR3 is made up of 14 amino acids. In germline, CDR1 is SGHAT, CDR2 FQNNGV. In nucleotides, the CDR3 is TGTGCCAGCAGCCCCTCCGGGTCCTATTACGAGCAGTACGTC. This encodes CASSPSGSYYEQYV.

This chain connects TRBV7-9 to TRBJ2-1; 7 positions match TRBD2. Per the germline V gene, CDR1 is SEHNR and CDR2 is FQNEAQ (reference sequence). The CDR3 consists of 14 residues. After removal of 7 bases from V and 5 bases from J, the junction contained 8 bases not matched to a gene. The CDR3 coding sequence is TGTGCCAGCAACCAGGCTAGCGGCAACAATGAGCAGTTCTTC. Its translation is CASNQASGNNEQFF.

The DNA of the CDR3 is TGCAGCGTTGAAGGGCGGGAAGCTTTCTTT. It yields the protein CSVEGREAFF. The V and J genes are TRBV29-1 and TRBJ1-1; D remains ambiguous. Trimming took off 1 base at V and 8 bases at J, with 5 bases between the two ends. Germline lookup yields CDR1 SQVTM and CDR2 ANQGSEA. CDR3 length equals 10 residues.

The CDR3: CATSREVRSSGNTIYF. The CDR3, as DNA: TGTGCCACCAGCAGAGAGGTCAGGAGCTCTGGAAACACCATATATTTT. The chain has TRBV15 and TRBJ1-3; D not resolved. Germline CDR1 is LNHNV and CDR2 is YYDKDF (reference sequence). V lost 0 bases and J lost 0, with 9 bases in between. The CDR3 totals 16 residues.

The chain's CDR3 is CASSWGTGASGPTYEQYF. The CDR3 DNA reads as TGTGCCAGCAGCTGGGGGACAGGGGCTAGCGGGCCCACCTACGAGCAGTACTTC. The chain carries TRBV13 and TRBJ2-7; 10 nucleotides line up with TRBD1. V lost 4 bases and J lost 2; bases outside the gene matches: 14. CDR1 and CDR2 from the germline V gene are PRHDT and FYEKMQ (reference sequence). The CDR3 is 18 residues long.

The chain employs TRBV19 and TRBJ1-4; 9 nucleotides align to TRBD1. CDR1 and CDR2 from the germline V gene are LNHDA and SQIVND (reference sequence). The CDR3 consists of 16 residues. V shed 4 bases and J 8 bases; nucleotides not matched to a gene: 11. The CDR3 loop reads CASSTYRGPEDEKLFF. CDR3 in DNA: TGTGCCAGTAGTACCTACAGGGGGCCTGAAGACGAAAAACTGTTTTTT. Full variable domain (remainder filled in from reference TRBV19 and TRBJ1-4): DGGITQSPKYLFRKEGQNVTLSCEQNLNHDAMYWYRQDPGQGLRLIYYSQIVNDFQKGDIAEGYSVSREKKESFPLTVTSAQKNPTAFYLCASSTYRGPEDEKLFFGSGTQLSVL.

This sequence joins TRBV25-1 and TRBJ2-2, with D possibly being TRBD2 (6 bases). Germline CDR1 reads MGHDK; CDR2 reads SYGVNS. Between the trimmed V and J ends, which lost 4 bases and 6 bases, there was a span of 9 bases. The CDR3 consists of 13 residues. CDR3 sequence (DNA): TGTGCCAGCAGTGGACTAGTTTCCGGGGAGCTGTTTTTT. Translating it yields CASSGLVSGELFF.

The J gene is TRBJ2-5, the V gene TRBV25-1, with TRBD1 identical over 8 bases. Germline V gene data show CDR1 as MGHDK and CDR2 as SYGVNS. The CDR3 runs 14 residues. V was clipped by 4 bases and J by 2 bases; unmatched bases: 3. Here the CDR3 reads CASSGWTGQETQYF. The CDR3 coding sequence is TGTGCCAGCAGTGGGTGGACAGGGCAAGAGACCCAGTACTTC.

Only one count was recorded for this clone. The V and J genes are TRBV6-5 and TRBJ1-3; no clear D. The CDR3 loop spans 13 amino acids. CDR1 and CDR2 from the germline V gene are MNHEY and SVGAGI. Deletions cut 6 bases from V and 10 bases from J, with 16 bases between. CDR3 DNA sequence: TGTGCCAGCAGCTATGGTCTAGGCTGGACCATATATTTT. Translated: CASSYGLGWTIYF.

The chain couples TRBV10-3 to TRBJ2-2; 10 bases fit TRBD1. Germline assignment: CDR1 ENHRY and CDR2 SYGVKD. This CDR3 contains 19 residues. The junction had 17 bases not matched to a gene; V was cut back by 4 bases and J by 6 bases. The CDR3 region is CAISGPGQGVVFKAGELFF. The CDR3 coding sequence is TGTGCCATCAGTGGACCTGGACAGGGGGTAGTATTTAAAGCCGGGGAGCTGTTTTTT.

V gene TRBV6-4 combines with J gene TRBJ1-4; no clear D. The CDR3 is 22 residues long. Germline V gene data show CDR1 as MRHNA and CDR2 as SNTAGT. Trimming shortened V by 2 bases and J by 0 bases, and 28 bases separated the two germline ends. In DNA form, the CDR3 reads TGTGCCAGCAGTGACCCTAGACACCCAGGAGAACATAACTTAGCAACTAATGAAAAACTGTTTTTT. Translation: CASSDPRHPGEHNLATNEKLFF.

The V call is TRBV6-6, the J call TRBJ2-2, with D possibly being TRBD1 or TRBD2 (5 bases each). Per germline, CDR1 MNHNY and CDR2 SVGAGI (reference sequence). V was shortened by 2 bases and J by 6 bases, with 7 bases between the two germline ends. The length of the CDR3 is 13 residues. CDR3 in amino acids: CASSYRGAGELFF. The CDR3 coding sequence is TGTGCCAGCAGTTACAGGGGAGCCGGGGAGCTGTTTTTT.